This T cell receptor beta chain is drawn from a study of identical twins (dated by TCRdb to the mid-2010s). Background for the entire study: To test whether fetal clonotypes persist, this study deep-sequenced TCR alpha and beta repertoires from monozygotic twins, from unrelated adults of various ages, and from cord blood. To rule out contamination, the twin experiments were replicated at different times with different library preparation protocols. The investigation overall reported the following: In beta out-of-frame sequences, excess twin sharing was weaker, because having fewer shared sequences lowered the signal-to-noise ratio. Abundant cord blood beta clonotypes had fewer insertions, young adult naive repertoires showed a similar but weaker trend, and memory repertoires showed no such trend. In monozygotic twins, out-of-frame TCR alpha sharing was systematically underestimated by recombination models, although the models agreed with sharing between unrelated individuals. Because the same donors could not be followed over many years, the conclusions depended on cross-sectional statistical analysis. Zero-insertion analyses could be partly confounded by invariant T cells such as MAIT and iNKT, though diverse VJ usage argued against such confounding for most clonotypes. Compared with coincidental sharing between unrelated individuals, an excess of low generation-probability sequences was observed among out-of-frame TCR alpha sequences shared between twins.

This clonotype came up many times. No cognate antigen has been identified for it. No per-base quality is available; no much larger clone lies one base away. In the germline V gene, CDR1 corresponds to MGHRA and CDR2 to YSYEKL. Measured from the cysteine to the phenylalanine, the CDR3 is 15 residues long. Only the CDR3 DNA stays, 45 bases, in frame from base 1. V gives up 1 base and J gives up 5 bases, and the segment between their germline ends measures 14 bases. All donors were healthy Caucasians. The twin cohort consisted of three pairs of female monozygotic twins, all aged roughly 18 to 29 years. Positive isolation kits from Invitrogen were used to isolate the CD4+ and CD8+ T cell populations. Receptor amplification or capture employed 5' RACE. Sequencing instrument: Illumina HiSeq 2000. Template switching introduced a universal primer binding site; the final cDNA contained a unique molecular identifier, enabling accurate counting of TCR cDNA molecules. First-strand cDNA for TCR alpha and beta chains was synthesized from specific primers in the conserved constant-segment region. To control for contamination, each cDNA library was double barcoded with a SMART-Mk sample barcode plus Illumina barcodes. Two successive PCR steps introduced TruSeq adapter sequences along with Illumina sample barcodes. Sequencing of the TCR alpha and beta cDNA libraries was done on the Illumina HiSeq platform using custom primers. For the original study's pipeline: Raw reads were processed with MiGEC to extract unique molecular identifiers, and MiXCR was used to determine CDR3 positions. For each individual, recombination models were inferred using an EM algorithm with the repgenHMM and IGoR tools. Shared clonotype analysis was performed with the tcR package in R, normalizing sharing by the product of cloneset sizes. To study raw recombination free of thymic and clonal selection effects, out-of-frame nonproductive sequences were analyzed. TCRdb trimmed public reads at Q25 via fastp, called clones via MiXCR and kept in-frame beta chains. Merged by CDR3 protein, the rows form single entries marked with the most common genes and DNA. The V and J calls follow TCRdb's processing rather than the paper's. This sample has 300,000 to 400,000 distinct CDR3 sequences in its table, and around an eighth of those were observed once. Just over 7% of the sample comes from the top ten.

These data were likewise used in another study, on yellow fever vaccine responses in identical twins. Per the second study: According to the authors, in identical twins the way T cells responded to vaccination appeared partly convergent and partly personalized. In identical twins, the study followed T cell clones that responded to the vaccine with precision.

Material for sequencing was CD8+ T cells sorted from blood. This receptor was obtained from a woman aged 18-29 years in good health. The V and J segments used are TRBV4-1 and TRBJ1-1, with no D gene named confidently. The CDR3 protein sequence reads: CASSQVHPRATEAFF. DNA sequence: TGCGCCAGCAGCCAAGTCCATCCAAGGGCGACTGAAGCTTTCTTT.